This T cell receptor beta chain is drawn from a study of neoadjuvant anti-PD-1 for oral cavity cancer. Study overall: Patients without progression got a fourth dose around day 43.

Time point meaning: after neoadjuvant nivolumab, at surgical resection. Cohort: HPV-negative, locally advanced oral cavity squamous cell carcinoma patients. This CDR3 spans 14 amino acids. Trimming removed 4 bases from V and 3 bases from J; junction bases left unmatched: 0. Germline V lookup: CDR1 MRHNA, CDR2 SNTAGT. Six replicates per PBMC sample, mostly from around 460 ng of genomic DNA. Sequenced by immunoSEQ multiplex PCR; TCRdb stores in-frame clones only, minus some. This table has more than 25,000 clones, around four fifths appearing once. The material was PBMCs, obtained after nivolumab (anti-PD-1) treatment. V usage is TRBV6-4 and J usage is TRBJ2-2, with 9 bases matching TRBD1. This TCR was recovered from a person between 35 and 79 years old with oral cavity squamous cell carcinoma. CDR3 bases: TGTGCCAGCAGTGGGACAGGGGACACCGGGGAGCTGTTTTTT. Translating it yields CASSGTGDTGELFF.